A single sample gave rise to the 23 T cell receptor beta chains below, sequenced in a study of CD8 T cells in ankylosing spondylitis (dated by TCRdb to about 2017). Library preparation employed 5' RACE. Sequencing was carried out with an Illumina HiSeq 2500. TCRdb trimmed the raw reads at Q25, called clones with MiXCR and kept productive beta chains. Every distinct CDR3 protein forms one entry, paired with its most common genes and DNA. The sample table lists more than 150,000 distinct CDR3 sequences, over 15% of them with a count of one. The ten largest clones add up to 4.3% of the sample. The sample was blood, either unsorted or a sorted T cell fraction (not recorded which). The receptors were gathered from a male donor aged 10-30 years with ankylosing spondylitis or in good health (not recorded which). Donor details come from another sample of the same person, matched by shared clones.

This clonotype was detected ten times or more. The chain uses TRBV20-1 and TRBJ2-5; no reliable D call. V gave up 6 bases and J gave up 4 bases, with 18 bases separating them. The length of the CDR3 is 14 residues. Germline V gene data show CDR1 as DFQATT and CDR2 as SNEGSKA (reference sequence). CDR3 amino acids: CSAAQLGHGETQYF. The DNA for the CDR3 is TGCAGTGCCGCGCAATTAGGGCACGGAGAGACCCAGTACTTC.

This clonotype was seen at least ten times. This chain links TRBV3-1 with TRBJ1-2; D uncertain. The CDR3 loop spans 14 amino acids. V was pared by 0 bases and J by 7 bases, with 12 bases between. CDR1 LGHDT and CDR2 YNNKEL come from the germline V gene (reference sequence). The CDR3 sequence is CASSQDQSRSGYTF. Here the CDR3 DNA reads TGTGCCAGCAGCCAAGATCAAAGTCGAAGTGGCTACACCTTC.

Ten or more counts support this clonotype. The V call is TRBV3-1, the J call TRBJ1-2; perhaps TRBD1 as D (6 bases). The CDR3 is 14 residues long. Trimming took off 2 bases at V and 8 bases at J, with 15 bases between the two ends. The germline V gene encodes CDR1 LGHDT and CDR2 YNNKEL (reference sequence). The CDR3 spells CASSQQTGPWGYTF. As DNA, the CDR3 is TGTGCCAGCAGCCAACAGACAGGCCCCTGGGGCTACACCTTC.

The J gene is TRBJ2-2, the V gene TRBV29-1; either TRBD1 or TRBD2 may fit D (5 bases each). This CDR3 comprises 14 residues. CDR1 is SQVTM, CDR2 ANQGSEA, per germline. Trimming stripped 2 bases from V and 4 bases from J, with 11 bases between. The CDR3 here is CSVEPGTGTGELFF. CDR3 coding DNA: TGCAGCGTTGAACCAGGGACGGGCACCGGGGAGCTGTTTTTT.

This clonotype was observed at least ten times. CDR3 region: CSARWNLAANEQFF. The CDR3 nucleotides are TGCAGTGCTAGGTGGAACCTAGCAGCCAATGAGCAGTTCTTC. This chain uses TRBV20-1 with TRBJ2-1; weak D call: TRBD2 (5 bases). Germline V gene sequence: CDR1 DFQATT, CDR2 SNEGSKA (reference sequence). The CDR3 has 14 residues. V was pared by 3 bases and J by 6 bases, with 15 bases between.

In its sample, this clonotype was seen many times. The chain joins TRBV12-3 or TRBV12-4 to TRBJ1-5; D is perhaps TRBD1 (6 bases). There are 14 residues in the CDR3. Deletions cut 5 bases from V and 6 bases from J, with 14 bases between. CDR3 protein: CASSGATGSQPQHF. CDR3 nucleotide sequence: TGTGCCAGCAGTGGGGCCACAGGGTCTCAGCCCCAGCATTTT.

The chain combines TRBV10-3 with TRBJ2-7, with TRBD1 matching 7 bases. The V gene's germline CDR1 is ENHRY and CDR2 SYGVKD. The junction had 4 bases not matched to a gene; V was cut back by 2 bases and J by 3 bases. The CDR3 runs 14 residues. The CDR3 coding sequence is TGTGCCATCAGTGAGACGACAGGGAGCTACGAGCAGTACTTC. It translates to CAISETTGSYEQYF.

This clonotype occurred many times. This chain uses TRBV5-1 with TRBJ2-5; TRBD2 might be the D (6 bases). V dropped 9 bases and J dropped 2 bases, with 20 bases sitting between them. The CDR3 covers 15 residues. CDR1 and CDR2 from the germline V gene are SGHRS and YFSETQ. This CDR3 is CATKAGAAFQETQYF. In nucleotides, the CDR3 is TGCGCCACCAAAGCGGGCGCGGCCTTTCAAGAGACCCAGTACTTC.

This clonotype was seen repeatedly, ten times or more. The chain uses TRBV12-3 or TRBV12-4 and TRBJ2-1; no clear D gene. V was pared by 4 bases and J by 7 bases, with 11 bases between. The CDR3 spans 13 residues. CDR3 amino acids: CASSSTNQNEQFF. The CDR3 nucleotides read TGTGCCAGCAGTTCCACGAACCAAAATGAGCAGTTCTTC.

This clonotype appeared many times. The rearrangement links TRBV27 to TRBJ1-5, with D possibly matching TRBD1 (6 bases). Germline V gene lookup returns CDR1 MNHEY and CDR2 SMNVEV (reference sequence). Trimming took 3 bases from V and 4 from J, leaving 22 bases between them. CDR3 size: 18 residues. CDR3 loop: CASSFSIPTGYNNQPQHF. CDR3 DNA sequence: TGTGCCAGCAGTTTCTCGATACCTACAGGGTATAATAATCAGCCCCAGCATTTT.

This chain joins TRBV7-2 and TRBJ2-1, with D unclear. Between the trimmed V and J ends, which lost 0 bases and 0 bases, there was a span of 12 bases. Germline V gene data show CDR1 as SGHTA and CDR2 as FQGNSA. The CDR3 totals 17 residues. Written as DNA, the CDR3 is TGTGCCAGCAGCTTAGCGATGGGCGGTAGCTCCTACAATGAGCAGTTCTTC. Amino acids: CASSLAMGGSSYNEQFF.

Comment on this clonotype: This may come from a read error, since a much larger clone is one base off. The chain carries TRBV7-6 and TRBJ2-1; a weak D match, TRBD1 (5 bases). V was pared by 0 bases and J by 9 bases, with 12 bases between. Germline-derived CDR1 and CDR2 are SGHVS and FNYEAQ. There are 14 residues in the CDR3. The chain's CDR3 is CASSLARRDSEQFF. CDR3 DNA sequence: TGTGCCAGCAGCTTAGCGCGCAGAGACAGTGAGCAGTTCTTC.

The chain employs TRBV20-1 and TRBJ2-1, with TRBD1 matching 9 bases. Trimming removed 1 base from V and 5 bases from J; junction bases left unmatched: 6. From germline, CDR1 is DFQATT and CDR2 SNEGSKA (reference sequence). The CDR3 length is 15 residues. The CDR3 spells CSARGGQGSNNEQFF. CDR3 in DNA: TGCAGTGCTAGAGGGGGACAGGGTTCCAACAATGAGCAGTTCTTC.

This clonotype appeared many times. The chain employs TRBV20-1 and TRBJ2-5; D is perhaps TRBD1 or TRBD2 (5 bases each). Trimming took off 6 bases at V and 2 bases at J, with 19 bases between the two ends. The CDR3 sequence is 15 residues long. Per the germline V gene, CDR1 is DFQATT and CDR2 is SNEGSKA (reference sequence). This chain's CDR3 is CSAPRRTGLQETQYF. CDR3 nucleotide sequence: TGCAGTGCGCCTCGCCGGACGGGGCTTCAAGAGACCCAGTACTTC.

There are many counts of this clonotype. The genes are TRBV11-2 and TRBJ1-5; D may be TRBD1 (6 bases). Trimming removed 4 bases from V and 7 bases from J, with 14 bases in between. Germline loops: CDR1 SGHAT, CDR2 FQNNGV. The CDR3 covers 14 residues. The CDR3 DNA reads as TGTGCCAGCAGCTCAGGGGATAGGTACCAGCCCCAGCATTTT. Translated: CASSSGDRYQPQHF.

This clonotype was observed many times. The V call is TRBV20-1, the J call TRBJ1-1, with D hard to call. CDR1 and CDR2 (germline): DFQATT, SNEGSKA (reference sequence). V was cut by 6 bases and J by 4 bases, with 6 bases left in between. This CDR3 is 10 amino acids long. CDR3 nucleotides: TGCAGTGCCCGAGGCACTGAAGCTTTCTTT. Its protein is CSARGTEAFF.

The table lists this clonotype with many counts. V gene TRBV7-9 combines with J gene TRBJ2-1; perhaps TRBD2 as D (6 bases). CDR1 and CDR2 (germline): SEHNR, FQNEAQ (reference sequence). V lost 3 bases, J lost 4 bases, and 13 bases lay in between. The CDR3 has 15 residues. The CDR3 bases are TGTGCCAGCAGCTTCACCGGGACTTATTACAATGAGCAGTTCTTC. Translation: CASSFTGTYYNEQFF.

This clonotype has ten or more counts. The CDR3 region has the DNA TGCGCCAGCAGCGGAATGGACGGGACTAGCGGGGGGAGCTCCTACAATGAGCAGTTCTTC. This gives the protein CASSGMDGTSGGSSYNEQFF. The V call is TRBV5-1, the J call TRBJ2-1, with TRBD2 matching over 15 bases. V lost 4 bases and J lost 0; bases outside the gene matches: 11. Germline V gives CDR1 SGHRS, CDR2 YFSETQ. CDR3 length equals 20 residues.

This clonotype has only a few counts. This chain uses TRBV29-1 with TRBJ2-1; D possibly corresponds to TRBD1 (6 bases). Per the germline V gene, CDR1 is SQVTM and CDR2 is ANQGSEA. CDR3 length: 12 amino acids. V lost 7 bases and J 5 bases, leaving 12 bases between the germline ends. The CDR3 sequence: CSAGTLNNEQFF. In nucleotides, the CDR3 is TGCAGCGCCGGGACACTAAACAATGAGCAGTTCTTC.

The chain has TRBV19 and TRBJ2-1; no firm D call. V lost 8 bases to trimming and J lost 4 bases, with 15 bases between them. The CDR3 runs to 14 residues. The germline CDR1 and CDR2 sequences are LNHDA and SQIVND (reference sequence). The CDR3 DNA follows: TGTGCCAGTTGCTGTACGAGAGGATACAATGAGCAGTTCTTC. It encodes CASCCTRGYNEQFF.

This clonotype was detected ten times or more. The chain employs TRBV28 and TRBJ2-7; no definite D call. Germline V gene sequence: CDR1 MDHEN, CDR2 SYDVKM. CDR3 length: 14 residues. The ends were cut back, 1 base at V and 0 bases at J, with 7 bases in the middle. CDR3 nucleotide sequence: TGTGCCAGCAGTTTATCTCCTAGCTCCTACGAGCAGTACTTC. This gives the protein CASSLSPSSYEQYF. The full variable domain, completed using reference TRBV28 and TRBJ2-7, is DVKVTQSSRYLVKRTGEKVFLECVQDMDHENMFWYRQDPGLGLRLIYFSYDVKMKEKGDIPEGYSVSREKKERFSLILESASTNQTSMYLCASSLSPSSYEQYFGPGTRLTVT.

This clonotype has at least ten counts. Written as DNA, the CDR3 is TGCAGTGCTAGAGCAACTAGCGGGAGGGGGAATGAGCAGTTCTTC. Amino acid sequence: CSARATSGRGNEQFF. The J gene is TRBJ2-1, the V gene TRBV20-1; 13 nucleotides agree with TRBD2. The CDR3 extends over 15 amino acids. Germline V gene sequence: CDR1 DFQATT, CDR2 SNEGSKA (reference sequence). With 1 base clipped from V and 7 bases from J, the junction kept 4 bases outside the gene matches.

This clonotype was recorded at least ten times. J is TRBJ2-2 and V is TRBV6-5; 9 bases fit TRBD1. V lost 4 bases and J lost 4; bases outside the gene matches: 4. CDR1 MNHEY and CDR2 SVGAGI come from the germline V gene. CDR3 length: 15 amino acids. The CDR3 DNA reads as TGTGCCAGCAGTTCCCACAGGGGGCTCACCGGGGAGCTGTTTTTT. Translation: CASSSHRGLTGELFF.